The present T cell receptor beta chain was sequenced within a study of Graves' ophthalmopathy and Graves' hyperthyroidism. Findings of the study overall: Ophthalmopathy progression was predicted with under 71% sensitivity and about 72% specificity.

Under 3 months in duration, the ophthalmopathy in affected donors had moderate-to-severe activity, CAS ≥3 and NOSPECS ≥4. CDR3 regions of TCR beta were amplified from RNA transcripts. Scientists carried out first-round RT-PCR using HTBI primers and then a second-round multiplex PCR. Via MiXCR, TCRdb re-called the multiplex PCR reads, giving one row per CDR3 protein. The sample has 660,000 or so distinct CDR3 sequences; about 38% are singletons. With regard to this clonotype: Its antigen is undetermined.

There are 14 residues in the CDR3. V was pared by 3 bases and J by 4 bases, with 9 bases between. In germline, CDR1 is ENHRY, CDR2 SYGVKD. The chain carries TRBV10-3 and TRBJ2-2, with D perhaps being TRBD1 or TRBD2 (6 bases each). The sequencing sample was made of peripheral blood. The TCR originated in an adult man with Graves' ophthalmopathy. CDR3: CAISDRGRTGELFF. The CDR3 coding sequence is TGTGCCATCAGTGACCGGGGGCGCACCGGGGAGCTGTTTTTT.